This T cell receptor (beta chain) was profiled in a study of blood T cell repertoires in COVID-19. Study in general: Both acute and convalescent COVID-19 samples were obtained from the United States, Italy and Spain. PBMCs, B-cell-depleted T cells, or T cells were the source of the cDNA or gDNA that made up the material.

Original processing notes: Cell counts per sample came from amplifying reference gene primers. Produced via immunoSEQ multiplex PCR; TCRdb's table is partial and in-frame only. That table is the source of V, J and clone size, and D and trimming were worked out from the DNA. The top ten hold 16% of the sample, which has some 19,000 clones, 77% seen once. The CDR3 contains 16 residues. Germline CDR1 is KGHSH and CDR2 is LQKENI. Unmatched junction bases numbered 11, after V lost 6 bases and J lost 7 bases. Sequencing used peripheral blood. V gene TRBV18 combines with J gene TRBJ1-5; the match to TRBD1 covers 11 bases. This clonotype was obtained from a man aged 70-80 years with COVID-19, enrolled during active disease. CDR3 loop: CASSLQGTGGNQPQHF. CDR3 DNA sequence: TGTGCCAGCTCCCTACAGGGGACAGGGGGGAACCAGCCCCAGCATTTT. The full variable domain, completed using reference TRBV18 and TRBJ1-5, is NAGVMQNPRHLVRRRGQEARLRCSPMKGHSHVYWYRQLPEEGLKFMVYLQKENIIDESGMPKERFSAEFPKEGPSILRIQQVVRGDSAAYFCASSLQGTGGNQPQHFGDGTRLSIL.